This T cell receptor (beta chain) was documented in a study of shared clonotypes between healthy human individuals. When samples were unsorted, 75 million to 95 million PBMCs were used for genomic DNA. As to this clone: Its target is not known.

Germline values: CDR1 SNHLY, CDR2 FYNNEI. The V segment lost 5 bases and the J segment 6 bases; nucleotides outside the gene matches: 7. The CDR3 is 15 amino acids. Sequencing was performed with immunoSEQ multiplex PCR; in TCRdb, only in-frame clones are kept and a portion is missing. The table has hundreds of thousands of clones, 76% seen once. Study-level results: The authors sampled blood alone, and tissue repertoires likely differ. The small donor group covered limited genetic and exposure diversity.

The receptor was isolated from a woman in her thirties or forties in good health. Some clones in this sample may be carry-over from other donors' samples. Sequenced sample: PBMCs. V and J are TRBV2 and TRBJ2-2, with 9 bases matching TRBD1. The CDR3: CASSQMTGGSGELFF. The CDR3, as DNA: TGTGCCAGCAGTCAAATGACAGGGGGGTCCGGGGAGCTGTTTTTT.